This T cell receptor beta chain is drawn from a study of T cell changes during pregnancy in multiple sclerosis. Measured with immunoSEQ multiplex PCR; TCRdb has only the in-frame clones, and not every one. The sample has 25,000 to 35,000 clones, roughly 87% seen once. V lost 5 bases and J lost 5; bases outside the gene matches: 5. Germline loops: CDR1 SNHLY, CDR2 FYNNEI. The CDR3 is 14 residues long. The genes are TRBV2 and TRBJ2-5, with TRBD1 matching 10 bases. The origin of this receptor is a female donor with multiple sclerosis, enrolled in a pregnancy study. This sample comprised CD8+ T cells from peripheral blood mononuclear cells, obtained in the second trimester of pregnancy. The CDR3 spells CASSQGQGFETQYF. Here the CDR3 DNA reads TGTGCCAGCAGTCAGGGACAGGGGTTTGAGACCCAGTACTTC.